One and the same sample provided the 13 T cell receptor beta chains below, sequenced in a study of blood T cell repertoires in COVID-19. The assay was immunoSEQ multiplex PCR, and TCRdb's table has in-frame clones only and misses some. Among approximately 230,000 clones listed, 86% were seen once. Sequencing was performed on peripheral blood. These TCRs come from a man younger than 45 who had recovered from COVID-19.

The chain uses TRBV5-1 and TRBJ1-5; unclear D gene. The germline gives CDR1 SGHRS, CDR2 YFSETQ. V lost 4 bases, J lost 6 bases, and 11 bases lay in between. The CDR3 is 13 amino acids. The CDR3 protein is CASSPSEGQPQHF. Written as DNA, the CDR3 is TGCGCCAGCAGCCCCTCCGAGGGTCAGCCCCAGCATTTT. The whole variable domain, remainder taken from reference TRBV5-1 and TRBJ1-5, is KAGVTQTPRYLIKTRGQQVTLSCSPISGHRSVSWYQQTPGQGLQFLFEYFSETQRNKGNFPGRFSGRQFSNSRSEMNVSTLELGDSALYLCASSPSEGQPQHFGDGTRLSIL.

CDR3 sequence (DNA): TGTGCCAGCAGTTACATCGGGACAGGAACTGGCTACACCTTC. This encodes CASSYIGTGTGYTF. The V gene is TRBV6-2 or TRBV6-3, the J gene TRBJ1-2, with 8 bases aligning to TRBD1. Germline V CDR1 and CDR2: MNHEY, SVGEGT. The junction had 6 bases not matched to a gene; V was cut back by 2 bases and J by 7 bases. The CDR3 length is 14 residues.

The rearrangement uses TRBV19 and TRBJ1-1; tentatively, D is TRBD1 (5 bases). The V end was cut by 4 bases, the J end by 3 bases, with 24 bases between. The CDR3 sequence is 18 residues long. CDR1 and CDR2 from the germline V gene are LNHDA and SQIVND (reference sequence). CDR3 in DNA: TGTGCCAGTAGTACCCCCCATGGGGAGGGGAGTATGTACACTGAAGCTTTCTTT. Translated, it gives CASSTPHGEGSMYTEAFF.

This chain uses TRBV19 with TRBJ1-3; D is unresolved. This CDR3 is 17 amino acids long. V was shortened by 4 bases and J by 0 bases, with 16 bases between the two germline ends. Germline V gene sequence: CDR1 LNHDA, CDR2 SQIVND (reference sequence). CDR3 amino acids: CASSTGPTLLSGNTIYF. The CDR3 DNA follows: TGTGCCAGTAGTACGGGTCCTACTTTGCTCTCTGGAAACACCATATATTTT.

This chain links TRBV30 with TRBJ1-4, with a weak D call TRBD1 (5 bases). The CDR3 has 14 residues. The V end was cut by 8 bases, the J end by 3 bases, with 16 bases between. Per germline, CDR1 GTSNPN and CDR2 SVGIG (reference sequence). The CDR3 region has the DNA TGTGCCCATGGAGGGACGGGGTCTAATGAAAAACTGTTTTTT. Amino acid sequence: CAHGGTGSNEKLFF. The whole variable domain, filled in from reference TRBV30 and TRBJ1-4, reads SQTIHQWPATLVQPVGSPLSLECTVEGTSNPNLYWYRQAAGRGLQLLFYSVGIGQISSEVPQNLSASRPQDRQFILSSKKLLLSDSGFYLCAHGGTGSNEKLFFGSGTQLSVL.

V is TRBV4-1 and J is TRBJ2-3, with TRBD2 matching 8 bases. Trimming at V came to 3 bases and at J to 6 bases, leaving 8 bases not matched to a gene. The length of the CDR3 is 15 residues. In germline, CDR1 is MGHRA, CDR2 YSYEKL. As DNA, the CDR3 is TGCGCCAGCAGCCACCCGGGGGGGGGCGCGGATACGCAGTATTTT. This encodes CASSHPGGGADTQYF.

V gene TRBV11-2 combines with J gene TRBJ1-1; no definite D call. The CDR3 extends over 13 amino acids. V lost 5 bases and J lost 8, with 15 bases in between. Germline loops: CDR1 SGHAT, CDR2 FQNNGV. CDR3 region: CASSPAPTEEAFF. The CDR3 region has the DNA TGTGCCAGCAGCCCCGCCCCCACAGAAGAAGCTTTCTTT.

This clone was recorded a few times. This chain links TRBV7-6 with TRBJ1-4; 9 positions match TRBD1. CDR1 and CDR2 (germline): SGHVS, FNYEAQ. The CDR3 is made up of 16 amino acids. After removal of 6 bases from V and 2 bases from J, the junction contained 7 bases not matched to a gene. CDR3 loop: CASSRGQGPTNEKLFF. The CDR3 region has the DNA TGTGCCAGCAGTCGGGGACAGGGCCCTACTAATGAAAAACTGTTTTTT.

The chain is built from TRBV27 and TRBJ1-5; the D gene is possibly TRBD1 (5 bases). Between the trimmed V and J ends, which lost 0 bases and 0 bases, there was a span of 12 bases. The germline V gene encodes CDR1 MNHEY and CDR2 SMNVEV (reference sequence). CDR3 length equals 17 residues. CDR3 in amino acids: CASSLSAGIYSNQPQHF. The CDR3 coding sequence is TGTGCCAGCAGTTTATCGGCAGGGATCTATAGCAATCAGCCCCAGCATTTT.

The chain is built from TRBV4-2 and TRBJ2-7, with 7 bases aligning to TRBD1. This CDR3 contains 15 residues. Trimming cost V 0 bases and J 3 bases; bases outside gene matches: 5. CDR1 and CDR2 from the germline V gene are LGHNA and YNFKEQ. The CDR3 loop is CASSQDHPGGYEQYF. CDR3 bases: TGTGCCAGCAGCCAAGATCACCCAGGGGGCTACGAGCAGTACTTC.

The genes are TRBV19 and TRBJ2-4; TRBD1 matches 7 bases. Trimming cost V 5 bases and J 1 base; bases outside gene matches: 5. The germline gives CDR1 LNHDA, CDR2 SQIVND (reference sequence). This CDR3 has 15 amino acids. The chain's CDR3 is CASSSQDRAKNIQYF. Here the CDR3 DNA reads TGTGCCAGTAGTTCCCAGGACAGGGCCAAAAACATTCAGTACTTC.

The chain is built from TRBV10-3 and TRBJ2-7; D gene unclear. The CDR3 has 13 amino acids. Per the germline V gene, CDR1 is ENHRY and CDR2 is SYGVKD. Trimming took off 11 bases at V and 3 bases at J, with 17 bases between the two ends. CDR3 bases: TGTGCCTCTGCCAGTTTGAGAGGCTACGAGCAGTACTTC. Translation gives CASASLRGYEQYF.

The rearrangement uses TRBV15 and TRBJ1-6; D is possibly TRBD1 (5 bases). Germline assignment: CDR1 LNHNV and CDR2 YYDKDF (reference sequence). V lost 1 base to trimming and J lost 7 bases, with 17 bases between them. There are 17 residues in the CDR3. CDR3 sequence (DNA): TGTGCCACCAGCAGAGGTGGAACAGGTTTCACCAATTCACCCCTCCACTTT. This codes for CATSRGGTGFTNSPLHF.